Detailed here is one TCR beta chain. The length of the CDR3 is 14 residues. Germline V CDR1 and CDR2: MGHDK, SYGVNS. V was clipped by 5 bases and J by 6 bases; unmatched bases: 4. This specimen comes from a study of identical twins. With no exceptions, donors were healthy Caucasians. Unique molecular identifiers were present on the cDNA, which also gained a universal primer site by template switching. TCRdb passed the 5' RACE reads through MiXCR, listing each CDR3 protein once. This sample has approximately 490,000 distinct CDR3 sequences; about a fifth occur once, and the top ten carry 0.48%. The same sample was also studied in work on yellow fever vaccine responses in identical twins.

The origin of this receptor is a woman aged 18 to 35 in good health. The material sequenced was CD4+ T cells sorted from blood. The J gene is TRBJ1-6, the V gene TRBV25-1; 7 bases agree with TRBD1. This CDR3 reads CASSTQGINSPLHF. In DNA, the CDR3 is TGTGCCAGCAGTACACAGGGGATTAATTCACCCCTCCACTTT.